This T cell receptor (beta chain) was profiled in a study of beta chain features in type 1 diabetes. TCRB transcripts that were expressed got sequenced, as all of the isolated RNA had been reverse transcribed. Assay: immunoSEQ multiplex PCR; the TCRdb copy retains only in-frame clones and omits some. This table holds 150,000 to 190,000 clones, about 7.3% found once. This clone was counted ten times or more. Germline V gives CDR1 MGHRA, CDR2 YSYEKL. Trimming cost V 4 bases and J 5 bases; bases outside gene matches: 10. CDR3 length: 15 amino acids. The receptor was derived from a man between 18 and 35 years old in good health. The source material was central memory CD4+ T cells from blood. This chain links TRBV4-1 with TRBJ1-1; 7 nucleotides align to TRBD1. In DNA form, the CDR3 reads TGCGCCAGCAGCCCCCTTTGGCAGGGGGAGACTGAAGCTTTCTTT. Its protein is CASSPLWQGETEAFF.